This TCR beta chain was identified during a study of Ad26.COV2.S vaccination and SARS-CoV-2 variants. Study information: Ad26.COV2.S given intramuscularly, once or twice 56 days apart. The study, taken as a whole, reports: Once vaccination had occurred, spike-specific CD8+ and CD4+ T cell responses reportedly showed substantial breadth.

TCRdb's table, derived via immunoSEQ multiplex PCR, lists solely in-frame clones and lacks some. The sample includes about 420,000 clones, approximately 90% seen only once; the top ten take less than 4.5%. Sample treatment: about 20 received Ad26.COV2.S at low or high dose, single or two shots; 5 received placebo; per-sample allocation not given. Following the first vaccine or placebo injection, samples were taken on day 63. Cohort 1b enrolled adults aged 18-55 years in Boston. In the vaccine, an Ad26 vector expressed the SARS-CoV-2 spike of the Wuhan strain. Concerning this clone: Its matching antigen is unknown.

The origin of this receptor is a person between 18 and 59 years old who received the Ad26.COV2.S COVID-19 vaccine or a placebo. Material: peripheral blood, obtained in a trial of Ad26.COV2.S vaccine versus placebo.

CDR3 in DNA: TGTGCCAGCAGTGCGGGACAGGGCCCGTACGAGCAGTACTTC. Amino acid sequence: CASSAGQGPYEQYF. The chain links TRBV2 to TRBJ2-7; the match to TRBD1 covers 9 bases. The V and J ends lost 4 bases and 4 bases, in that order; junction bases with no gene match: 5. The CDR3 length is 14 residues. Germline values: CDR1 SNHLY, CDR2 FYNNEI.